This T cell receptor (beta chain) was profiled in a study of OX40 agonist ivuxolimab in advanced cancers. Study context: Previous treatment with anti-PD-1, anti-PD-L1 or anti-CTLA-4 therapy was allowed; less than 45% had received some.

Regarding the study as a whole: Expanded peripheral T cell antigen specificity was not determined.

V dropped 11 bases and J dropped 9; count of bases not matched to a gene: 25. Per germline, CDR1 ENHRY and CDR2 SYGVKD. The CDR3 is made up of 17 amino acids. Sequenced by immunoSEQ multiplex PCR; TCRdb stores in-frame clones only, minus some. The sample yields roughly 30,000 clones, 70% to 90% seen once. As to this clone: The antigen remains unidentified.

This TCR was recovered from an adult with an advanced solid tumor such as melanoma, head and neck, liver or kidney cancer. Sequenced material: CD4+ or CD8+ T cells sorted from blood, taken in a trial of the OX40 agonist ivuxolimab. V usage is TRBV10-3 and J usage is TRBJ2-1, with TRBD1 matching over 7 bases. CDR3 DNA sequence: TGTGCCCCCCGAGCACCACGGGACAGTCTTTCTTTGGGTGAGCAGTTCTTC. Amino acid sequence: CAPRAPRDSLSLGEQFF.